The 11 T cell receptor beta chains listed next were all sequenced from one sample in a study of spatial heterogeneity in lung cancer. The sample's time point: blood at routine non-recurrence follow-up after resection. TCRdb re-derived calls from the 5' RACE reads in MiXCR, one entry per CDR3 protein. The data hold 25,000 to 35,000 distinct CDR3 sequences, with more than 9% observed a single time. The sequences come from PBMCs, collected at follow-up. Receptor source: a female donor with early-stage non-small cell lung cancer.

This clonotype was seen repeatedly, ten times or more. This rearrangement joins TRBV5-5 to TRBJ2-7, with D possibly being TRBD2 (6 bases). Germline V gene sequence: CDR1 SGHKS, CDR2 YYEKEE (reference sequence). The CDR3 has 13 amino acids. The V end lost 3 bases, the J end lost 2 bases, and 9 bases lay between the germline ends. CDR3 sequence: CASSWGDTYEQYF. The CDR3 region has the DNA TGTGCCAGCAGCTGGGGGGATACCTACGAGCAGTACTTC.

This clonotype was found a few times. The rearrangement links TRBV11-2 to TRBJ2-1; D is possibly TRBD1 or TRBD2 (6 bases each). Germline V CDR1 and CDR2: SGHAT, FQNNGV. The CDR3 is made up of 17 amino acids. The V gene lost 1 base and the J gene lost 2 bases, with 15 bases spanning the gap. The CDR3 loop is CASSLVMGGAAYNEQFF. Here the CDR3 DNA reads TGTGCCAGCAGCTTAGTTATGGGGGGCGCAGCCTACAATGAGCAGTTCTTC. The whole variable domain, filled in from reference TRBV11-2 and TRBJ2-1, reads EAGVAQSPRYKIIEKRQSVAFWCNPISGHATLYWYQQILGQGPKLLIQFQNNGVVDDSQLPKDRFSAERLKGVDSTLKIQPAKLEDSAVYLCASSLVMGGAAYNEQFFGPGTRLTVL.

This clonotype was counted at least ten times. The V call is TRBV15, the J call TRBJ1-5; D possibly corresponds to TRBD1 (6 bases). Trimming left V 5 bases short and J 4 bases short, with 15 bases between. This CDR3 has 15 residues. Germline V lookup: CDR1 LNHNV, CDR2 YYDKDF (reference sequence). CDR3 amino acids: CATSGGNTGNQPQHF. The DNA of the CDR3 is TGTGCCACCAGCGGAGGGAATACAGGGAATCAGCCCCAGCATTTT.

This clonotype was seen at least ten times. The chain couples TRBV9 to TRBJ1-5; 7 bases align to TRBD1. V shed 3 bases and J 4 bases; nucleotides not matched to a gene: 1. Germline V gene data show CDR1 as SGDLS and CDR2 as YYNGEE. CDR3 length: 13 amino acids. The DNA of the CDR3 is TGTGCCAGCAGCGCAGGGGGGAATCAGCCCCAGCATTTT. Translating gives CASSAGGNQPQHF.

This chain joins TRBV5-1 and TRBJ2-7; D is unresolved. The CDR3 extends over 13 amino acids. Germline CDR1 and CDR2: SGHRS and YFSETQ. V lost 4 bases and J 3 bases, leaving 11 bases between the germline ends. The CDR3 spells CASSALSNYEQYF. DNA of the CDR3: TGCGCCAGCAGCGCACTTTCGAACTACGAGCAGTACTTC.

This clonotype was observed at least ten times. The chain combines TRBV29-1 with TRBJ2-7, with D unclear. In germline, CDR1 is SQVTM, CDR2 ANQGSEA. The CDR3 sequence is 16 residues long. Trimming cost V 6 bases and J 2 bases, with 23 bases left between them. The CDR3 coding sequence is TGCAGCGTGAACGTCAGAGTGACGGGTGGACCCTACGAGCAGTACTTC. It specifies CSVNVRVTGGPYEQYF.

This clonotype was recorded many times. J is TRBJ2-1 and V is TRBV4-2; 9 positions agree with TRBD2. From germline, CDR1 is LGHNA and CDR2 YNFKEQ. V trimming: 2 bases; J trimming: 2 bases; junction bases outside the gene matches: 1. This CDR3 contains 15 residues. The CDR3 nucleotides read TGTGCCAGCAGCCAATCTAGCGGGGCCTACAATGAGCAGTTCTTC. Residues: CASSQSSGAYNEQFF.

This clonotype appeared many times. This chain joins TRBV6-1 and TRBJ2-5; D remains unclear. V was shortened by 2 bases and J by 4 bases, with 14 bases between the two germline ends. The CDR3 spans 15 residues. Germline assignment: CDR1 MNHNS and CDR2 SASEGT. CDR3 amino acids: CASSELEGMGETQYF. In DNA, the CDR3 is TGTGCCAGCAGTGAATTGGAAGGGATGGGAGAGACCCAGTACTTC.

This clonotype was observed many times. This chain links TRBV6-2 or TRBV6-3 with TRBJ2-1, with D uncertain. The V end lost 8 bases, the J end lost 9 bases, and 11 bases lay between the germline ends. This CDR3 contains 11 residues. CDR1 is MNHEY and CDR2 is SVGEGT in the germline V gene. The CDR3 DNA follows: TGTGCCAGCGGTGGGTACCCTGAGCAGTTCTTC. It yields the protein CASGGYPEQFF.

This clonotype was picked up a small number of times. V gene TRBV7-8 combines with J gene TRBJ1-1; D remains unclear. The ends were cut back, 1 base at V and 1 base at J, with 10 bases in the middle. The germline gives CDR1 SGHVS, CDR2 FQNEAQ. The CDR3 loop spans 15 amino acids. The CDR3 sequence is CASSLVGLGNTEAFF. The CDR3 DNA sequence: TGTGCCAGCAGCTTAGTAGGGTTGGGGAACACTGAAGCTTTCTTT.

This clonotype appeared a single time. The rearrangement links TRBV12-3 or TRBV12-4 to TRBJ1-1, with 7 bases that match TRBD1. This CDR3 has 13 amino acids. V trimming: 8 bases; J trimming: 5 bases; junction bases outside the gene matches: 8. For the CDR3, the DNA is TGTGCCAGCGGTCAAGCAGGGGGGACTGAAGCTTTCTTT. Protein: CASGQAGGTEAFF.